These 27 T cell receptor beta chains came from one sample sequenced in a study of T cell responses to AZD1222 COVID-19 vaccine. Sequencing used immunoSEQ multiplex PCR; TCRdb keeps in-frame clones, though not all of them. The sample yields 150,000 to 200,000 clones, roughly nine tenths seen once. The specimen was peripheral blood, collected 28 days after the second AZD1222 dose. The receptors shown here come from an adult who received the AZD1222 COVID-19 vaccine.

The rearrangement joins TRBV10-1 to TRBJ2-3; 9 bases are a match to TRBD2. J was trimmed by 0 bases and V by 7 bases; bases with no gene match: 5. The CDR3 sequence is 15 residues long. Germline V gene data show CDR1 as WNHNN and CDR2 as SYGVQD (reference sequence). DNA for the CDR3: TGCGCCAGCACGCGCCTAGCGGGAAGCACAGATACGCAGTATTTT. Amino acids: CASTRLAGSTDTQYF.

This rearrangement joins TRBV5-5 to TRBJ1-1; tentatively, D is TRBD1 (6 bases). Trimming left V 5 bases short and J 3 bases short, with 17 bases between. The V gene's germline CDR1 is SGHKS and CDR2 YYEKEE (reference sequence). This CDR3 comprises 15 residues. DNA of the CDR3: TGTGCCAGCAGAGAGAGAGGGGGTGCCGACACTGAAGCTTTCTTT. As protein: CASRERGGADTEAFF.

The rearrangement links TRBV13 to TRBJ2-1; 11 bases fit TRBD2. V dropped 0 bases and J dropped 6; count of bases not matched to a gene: 4. The V gene's germline CDR1 is PRHDT and CDR2 FYEKMQ (reference sequence). This CDR3 region has 16 residues. CDR3 residues: CASSLGRGLAGNEQFF. CDR3 nucleotides: TGTGCCAGCAGCTTAGGCCGTGGACTAGCGGGCAATGAGCAGTTCTTC.

The V gene is TRBV28, the J gene TRBJ1-4; TRBD1 is a possible D gene (5 bases). Germline CDR1 MDHEN, CDR2 SYDVKM. V was cut by 5 bases and J by 0 bases, with 16 bases left in between. The CDR3 has 17 amino acids. In nucleotides, the CDR3 is TGTGCCAGCAGTCAATGGGGACGGATTGCAACTAATGAAAAACTGTTTTTT. Its translation: CASSQWGRIATNEKLFF.

This clone has more than one count but fewer than ten. This chain connects TRBV29-1 to TRBJ1-4; D is undetermined. V lost 4 bases and J lost 8, with 8 bases in between. The CDR3 is 11 residues long. Germline-derived CDR1 and CDR2 are SQVTM and ANQGSEA. The CDR3 region has the DNA TGCAGCGTTGGGACGGCGGAAAAACTGTTTTTT. It translates to CSVGTAEKLFF.

V is TRBV6-4 and J is TRBJ1-4; 7 nucleotides line up with TRBD1. Germline trimming cut 0 bases from V and 0 bases from J; bases unmatched to any gene: 10. Germline V lookup: CDR1 MRHNA, CDR2 SNTAGT. CDR3 length: 19 amino acids. The DNA of the CDR3 is TGTGCCAGCAGTGACTCAGTAGTTCGGACAGGAACAACTAATGAAAAACTGTTTTTT. Translating gives CASSDSVVRTGTTNEKLFF.

The CDR3 DNA reads TGTGCCAGCAGCCTTCGACAGGCGCAGGCTGAAAAACTGTTTTTT. Its protein product is CASSLRQAQAEKLFF. The chain joins TRBV14 to TRBJ1-4, with TRBD1 as a possible D gene (6 bases). Germline CDR1 is SGHDN and CDR2 is FVKESK. The V gene lost 4 bases and the J gene lost 7 bases, with 16 bases spanning the gap. This CDR3 comprises 15 residues.

The rearrangement uses TRBV5-1 and TRBJ2-7, with 10 nucleotides matching TRBD1. V lost 4 bases to trimming and J lost 2 bases; unmatched junction nucleotides: 6. The germline CDR1 and CDR2 sequences are SGHRS and YFSETQ. The CDR3 covers 15 residues. The CDR3 sequence: CASSPGQGTPYEQYF. CDR3 nucleotide sequence: TGCGCCAGCAGCCCGGGACAGGGGACCCCCTACGAGCAGTACTTC. The variable domain in full, with the rest retrieved from reference TRBV5-1 and TRBJ2-7, is KAGVTQTPRYLIKTRGQQVTLSCSPISGHRSVSWYQQTPGQGLQFLFEYFSETQRNKGNFPGRFSGRQFSNSRSEMNVSTLELGDSALYLCASSPGQGTPYEQYFGPGTRLTVT.

V is TRBV27 and J is TRBJ2-1, with 10 positions matching TRBD2. Trimming at V came to 1 base and at J to 7 bases, leaving 10 bases not matched to a gene. In germline, CDR1 is MNHEY, CDR2 SMNVEV (reference sequence). CDR3 length equals 17 residues. CDR3 bases: TGTGCCAGCAGTTTATTGAGCCTAGCGGGAGCGAAGAATGAGCAGTTCTTC. Translating gives CASSLLSLAGAKNEQFF.

This clone has a single count. The chain recombines TRBV19 with TRBJ2-1; D perhaps matches TRBD1 (10 bases). This CDR3 has 15 residues. Germline V CDR1 and CDR2: LNHDA, SQIVND (reference sequence). The germline V and J ends were trimmed by 10 bases and 8 bases, with 24 bases remaining between them. This chain's CDR3 is CATRPAGGTGDEQFF. The CDR3 DNA sequence: TGTGCCACCCGGCCCGCGGGAGGGACAGGGGATGAGCAGTTCTTC.

The chain joins TRBV6-1 to TRBJ2-7; perhaps TRBD2 as D (5 bases). The ends were cut back, 0 bases at V and 0 bases at J, with 18 bases in the middle. The CDR3 runs 18 residues. Germline V lookup: CDR1 MNHNS, CDR2 SASEGT. The CDR3 DNA reads as TGTGCCAGCAGTGAAGCGCTTATCGGGGTCGGTAGCTCCTACGAGCAGTACTTC. This translates into CASSEALIGVGSSYEQYF.

The rearrangement links TRBV6-6 to TRBJ2-7; TRBD2 matches 11 bases. Looked up from germline, CDR1 is MNHNY and CDR2 is SVGAGI (reference sequence). After removal of 5 bases from V and 4 bases from J, the junction contained 7 bases not matched to a gene. This CDR3 contains 15 residues. This CDR3 reads CASSHSGRGTYEQYF. CDR3 sequence (DNA): TGTGCCAGCAGTCATAGCGGGAGGGGAACATACGAGCAGTACTTC.

V usage is TRBV27 and J usage is TRBJ2-7; 11 positions match TRBD1. V was pared by 5 bases and J by 0 bases, with 6 bases of the junction left unmatched. This CDR3 comprises 16 residues. The germline CDR1 and CDR2 sequences are MNHEY and SMNVEV (reference sequence). The CDR3 region has the DNA TGTGCCAGCAGTATAAGGGGGACAGGGGGCTCCTACGAGCAGTACTTC. It encodes CASSIRGTGGSYEQYF.

The gene calls are TRBV6-5 and TRBJ1-1, with 12 bases fitting TRBD1. The CDR3 consists of 15 residues. Germline trimming cut 2 bases from V and 6 bases from J; bases unmatched to any gene: 4. Germline values: CDR1 MNHEY, CDR2 SVGAGI. CDR3 sequence (DNA): TGTGCCAGCAGTTACGGGACAGGGGGCGCGGCTGAAGCTTTCTTT. It codes for CASSYGTGGAAEAFF.

The chain employs TRBV10-2 and TRBJ2-1, with TRBD2 identical over 11 bases. Germline V gives CDR1 WSHSY, CDR2 SAAADI. This CDR3 has 14 amino acids. The V gene end was trimmed by 4 bases and the J gene end by 6 bases; junction bases not matched to a gene: 2. The CDR3 bases are TGCGCCAGCAGTGTAGCGGGAGGGGGCAATGAGCAGTTCTTC. This sequence encodes CASSVAGGGNEQFF.

The chain joins TRBV5-4 to TRBJ1-1; no firm D call. In germline, CDR1 is SGHNT, CDR2 YYREEE (reference sequence). This CDR3 has 13 amino acids. Trimming cost V 4 bases and J 0 bases, with 7 bases left between them. The chain's CDR3 is CASSQQMNTEAFF. DNA of the CDR3: TGTGCCAGCAGCCAACAAATGAACACTGAAGCTTTCTTT.

Here the CDR3 DNA reads TGTGCCAGCAGCCCAACAGGGTTCGAGCAGTACTTC. Protein product: CASSPTGFEQYF. This rearrangement joins TRBV27 to TRBJ2-7; perhaps TRBD1 as D (6 bases). The CDR3 runs to 12 residues. Trimming took off 6 bases at V and 6 bases at J, with 12 bases between the two ends. CDR1 and CDR2 (germline): MNHEY, SMNVEV (reference sequence).

This clone was recorded only once. The V call is TRBV18, the J call TRBJ2-7, with TRBD1 identical over 11 bases. The CDR3 runs to 16 residues. Per germline, CDR1 KGHSH and CDR2 LQKENI. V lost 5 bases, J lost 1 base, and 7 bases stayed unmatched. The CDR3 nucleotides read TGTGCCAGCTCAGTCGGACAGGGGGCGCCTTCCTACGAGCAGTACTTC. This sequence encodes CASSVGQGAPSYEQYF.

The chain combines TRBV19 with TRBJ1-6; 7 nucleotides match TRBD1. Germline V gene sequence: CDR1 LNHDA, CDR2 SQIVND (reference sequence). Germline trimming cut 3 bases from V and 7 bases from J; bases unmatched to any gene: 15. This CDR3 comprises 18 residues. The CDR3 is CASSIVPGGTVRNSPLHF. The DNA for the CDR3 is TGTGCCAGTAGTATTGTGCCCGGAGGGACAGTGAGGAATTCACCCCTCCACTTT. Based on the CDR3 plus reference TRBV19 and TRBJ1-6, the full variable domain is DGGITQSPKYLFRKEGQNVTLSCEQNLNHDAMYWYRQDPGQGLRLIYYSQIVNDFQKGDIAEGYSVSREKKESFPLTVTSAQKNPTAFYLCASSIVPGGTVRNSPLHFGNGTRLTVT.

The V gene is TRBV12-5, the J gene TRBJ2-7, with D possibly TRBD1 on 6 matching bases. This CDR3 is 14 amino acids long. Germline assignment: CDR1 LGHNT and CDR2 FRNRAP. Trimming took 3 bases from V and 1 from J, leaving 10 bases between them. CDR3 DNA: TGTGCTAGTGGTTTACCGACAGGATCCTACGAGCAGTACTTC. Translation: CASGLPTGSYEQYF.

The V and J genes are TRBV9 and TRBJ2-7; 7 bases are shared with TRBD1. Germline CDR1 and CDR2: SGDLS and YYNGEE. The CDR3 spans 14 residues. V gave up 7 bases and J gave up 2 bases; unmatched junction bases: 9. CDR3 protein: CASGLTGDPYEQYF. In DNA form, the CDR3 reads TGTGCCAGCGGGCTAACAGGGGACCCCTACGAGCAGTACTTC.

The count of this clone is one. V is TRBV5-1 and J is TRBJ1-2, with D uncertain. Germline lookup yields CDR1 SGHRS and CDR2 YFSETQ. The CDR3 sequence is 13 residues long. V lost 3 bases, J lost 5 bases, and 11 bases lay in between. CDR3 protein: CASSSHLGYGYTF. As DNA, the CDR3 is TGCGCCAGCAGCTCACACCTTGGGTATGGCTACACCTTC.

The V and J genes are TRBV7-9 and TRBJ1-6; D is unresolved. The CDR3 totals 13 residues. Germline CDR1 reads SEHNR; CDR2 reads FQNEAQ (reference sequence). The ends were cut back, 4 bases at V and 14 bases at J, with 15 bases in the middle. CDR3 DNA sequence: TGTGCCAGCAGCTCAACAGTGGAAGCGGCCCTCCACTTT. Its translation: CASSSTVEAALHF.

This rearrangement joins TRBV7-3 to TRBJ2-3; the D is unclear. This CDR3 comprises 12 residues. V dropped 6 bases and J dropped 0 bases, with 4 bases sitting between them. Germline assignment: CDR1 SGHTA and CDR2 FQGTGA. The CDR3 here is CASSDSTDTQYF. The CDR3 DNA reads TGTGCCAGCAGTGACAGCACAGATACGCAGTATTTT.

This clone showed up just once. The chain has TRBV18 and TRBJ2-7; TRBD1 agrees at 7 bases. The length of the CDR3 is 13 residues. V shed 4 bases and J 0 bases; nucleotides not matched to a gene: 0. CDR1 and CDR2 from the germline V gene are KGHSH and LQKENI. The DNA of the CDR3 is TGTGCCAGCTCACGGGACAGCTCCTACGAGCAGTACTTC. This codes for CASSRDSSYEQYF.

V usage is TRBV7-2 and J usage is TRBJ2-2; 8 bases agree with TRBD2. CDR3 length: 17 residues. Trimming took 1 base from V and 4 from J; bases not matched to a gene: 8. Germline loops: CDR1 SGHTA, CDR2 FQGNSA. CDR3 protein: CASSLDPGLGATGELFF. The CDR3 coding sequence is TGTGCCAGCAGCTTAGATCCGGGACTAGGGGCCACCGGGGAGCTGTTTTTT.

In this sample, this clone turned up once. This chain connects TRBV6-4 to TRBJ2-7; D not resolved. The CDR3 has 17 residues. Looked up from germline, CDR1 is MRHNA and CDR2 is SNTAGT. The V and J ends lost 2 bases and 4 bases respectively, with 21 bases between them. The CDR3 DNA sequence: TGTGCCAGCAGTGACCCCGACCGGACGCTCCAGGTTTACGAGCAGTACTTC. Translated: CASSDPDRTLQVYEQYF.